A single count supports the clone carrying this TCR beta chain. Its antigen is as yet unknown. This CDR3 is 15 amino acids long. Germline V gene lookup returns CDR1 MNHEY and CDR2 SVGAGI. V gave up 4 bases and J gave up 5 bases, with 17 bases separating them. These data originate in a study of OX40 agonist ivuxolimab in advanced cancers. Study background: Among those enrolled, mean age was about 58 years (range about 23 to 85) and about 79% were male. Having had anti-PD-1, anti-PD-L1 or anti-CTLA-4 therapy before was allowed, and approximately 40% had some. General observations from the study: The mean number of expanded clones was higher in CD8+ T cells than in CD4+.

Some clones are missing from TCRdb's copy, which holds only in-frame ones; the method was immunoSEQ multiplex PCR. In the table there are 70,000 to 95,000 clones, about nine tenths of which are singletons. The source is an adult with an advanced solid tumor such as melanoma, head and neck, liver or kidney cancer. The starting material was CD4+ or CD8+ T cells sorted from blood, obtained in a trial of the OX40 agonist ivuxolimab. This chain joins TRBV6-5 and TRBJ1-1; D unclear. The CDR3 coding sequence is TGTGCCAGCAGTTTGAATCAGGTAGCGGTAACTGAAGCTTTCTTT. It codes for CASSLNQVAVTEAFF.